This T cell receptor beta chain was retrieved from a study of tumor-infiltrating lymphocytes in primary liver carcinoma. Findings and limits, study-wide: Tumors reached a significantly greater top-250-clone fraction than blood did (p = 0.039). Overlap between tumor regions exceeded overlap of tumor with adjacent tissue or blood.

The CDR3 has 14 amino acids. Germline CDR1 SQVTM, CDR2 ANQGSEA. Production of TCR beta cDNA used around 0.45 ug total RNA together with a constant-region primer. Employing slightly modified ARM-PCR, three nested multiplex PCR rounds were run, and these gave rise to the TCR beta libraries. PCR rounds one and two used TRBV1-TRBV30 forward primers with a C-beta reverse primer for around 9 cycles each. TCRdb used MiXCR to reprocess the multiplex PCR reads, holding one entry per CDR3 protein. The sample lists fewer than 150,000 distinct CDR3 sequences; 50% to 65% were seen once. Taking about 17-31 mg of unsorted bulk tissue, the authors co-extracted RNA and DNA. As regards this clonotype: Its antigen is unknown. Germline is not matched at one junction end, which may reflect a read error.

This chain uses TRBV29-1 with TRBJ2-3; D not certain. Sequences were obtained from liver tumor tissue from sampling region 1. Subset in this sample: tumor region T1, superior pole. The receptor comes from a woman aged 55-70 years with primary liver carcinoma and hepatitis B virus infection. The CDR3 spells CSVRTSQLSGEQCF. CDR3 DNA sequence: TGCAGCGTCAGGACCTCGCAATTATCAGGAGAGCAGTGTTTT.